Listed here are 3 T cell receptor beta chains from one sample, sequenced in a study of yellow fever vaccine responses in identical twins. TCRdb re-derived calls from the RT-PCR reads in MiXCR, one entry per CDR3 protein. This sample has about 2,200 distinct CDR3 sequences; just under 7.5% occur once, and the top ten carry around 4.1%. The starting material was T cells from blood (PBMCs), unsorted or a sorted subset (not recorded which), obtained 2 to 3 years after vaccination. These receptors were obtained from a woman aged 18-35 years who received the yellow fever vaccine.

This clonotype is deemed medium-sized. This chain connects TRBV7-2 to TRBJ2-7, with TRBD2 as a possible D gene (6 bases). V was shortened by 0 bases and J by 2 bases, with 14 bases between the two germline ends. The CDR3 has 16 residues. Germline V gene data show CDR1 as SGHTA and CDR2 as FQGNSA. The CDR3 here is CASSLAFGLNAYEQYF. The DNA for the CDR3 is TGTGCCAGCAGCTTAGCCTTCGGACTAAATGCCTACGAGCAGTACTTC. The whole variable domain, remainder taken from reference TRBV7-2 and TRBJ2-7, is GAGVSQSPSNKVTEKGKDVELRCDPISGHTALYWYRQSLGQGLEFLIYFQGNSAPDKSGLPSDRFSAERTGGSVSTLTIQRTQQEDSAVYLCASSLAFGLNAYEQYFGPGTRLTVT.

The J gene is TRBJ2-7, the V gene TRBV4-1, with 8 bases lining up with TRBD1. Germline V gives CDR1 MGHRA, CDR2 YSYEKL. With V trimmed by 0 bases and J by 2 bases, 0 bases remained unmatched. The CDR3 loop spans 14 amino acids. The CDR3 sequence: CASSQEDRAYEQYF. CDR3 bases: TGCGCCAGCAGCCAAGAGGACAGGGCCTACGAGCAGTACTTC.

The chain uses TRBV15 and TRBJ2-2; D remains unclear. Germline-derived CDR1 and CDR2 are LNHNV and YYDKDF (reference sequence). The CDR3 has 12 residues. Trimming shortened V by 0 bases and J by 6 bases, and 2 bases separated the two germline ends. The CDR3 region has the DNA TGTGCCACCAGCAGAGAGTCCGGGGAGCTGTTTTTT. Protein: CATSRESGELFF.